Below are 8 T cell receptor beta chains sequenced from a single sample in a study of brain T cells in children with intractable seizures. The time point: blood from clinic visit 5 months post-surgery; TSC patient then seizure free. Here immunoSEQ multiplex PCR was the method, and the copy in TCRdb shows in-frame clones only, minus some. The sample yields hundreds of thousands of clones, roughly 92% seen once. This material consisted of peripheral blood, taken more than 4 months after surgery. The receptors here all came from a boy under two years old with tuberous sclerosis and intractable seizures.

CDR3 DNA sequence: TGTGCCAGCAGCAAACTTAACAGGGTCTCGGCCTCCTACGAGCAGTACTTC. This encodes CASSKLNRVSASYEQYF. The chain links TRBV14 to TRBJ2-7; D is perhaps TRBD1 (6 bases). CDR3 length: 17 residues. Trimming removed 5 bases from V and 0 bases from J, with 20 bases in between. Germline CDR1 and CDR2: SGHDN and FVKESK.

The rearrangement joins TRBV25-1 to TRBJ2-7; TRBD1 agrees at 8 bases. The germline V gene encodes CDR1 MGHDK and CDR2 SYGVNS. The CDR3 covers 14 residues. Trimming at V came to 3 bases and at J to 4 bases, leaving 5 bases not matched to a gene. The chain's CDR3 is CASSDDRGWYEQYF. In nucleotides, the CDR3 is TGTGCCAGCAGTGACGACAGGGGATGGTACGAGCAGTACTTC.

This sequence joins TRBV19 and TRBJ1-1; unclear D gene. CDR1 LNHDA and CDR2 SQIVND come from the germline V gene (reference sequence). The CDR3 runs 14 residues. Deletions cut 5 bases from V and 1 base from J, with 11 bases between. CDR3 sequence reads: CASSPRTGNTEAFF. CDR3 DNA: TGTGCCAGTAGTCCGAGGACGGGGAACACTGAAGCTTTCTTT.

The chain couples TRBV5-5 to TRBJ2-7; D may be TRBD2 (6 bases). V lost 0 bases to trimming and J lost 2 bases, with 9 bases between them. This CDR3 is 14 amino acids long. The germline gives CDR1 SGHKS, CDR2 YYEKEE (reference sequence). CDR3: CASSLAGDPYEQYF. CDR3 DNA sequence: TGTGCCAGCAGCTTGGCGGGGGACCCCTACGAGCAGTACTTC.

This rearrangement joins TRBV12-3 or TRBV12-4 to TRBJ2-7, with 11 bases identical to TRBD2. V trimming: 6 bases; J trimming: 4 bases; junction bases outside the gene matches: 2. There are 13 residues in the CDR3. CDR3 DNA sequence: TGTGCCAGCAGCCGACTAGCGGGGTACGAGCAGTACTTC. The encoded protein is CASSRLAGYEQYF.

The chain carries TRBV10-3 and TRBJ2-2; 8 bases are shared with TRBD1. The CDR3 sequence is 19 residues long. V lost 10 bases to trimming and J lost 4 bases; unmatched junction nucleotides: 23. The germline V gene has CDR1 ENHRY and CDR2 SYGVKD. DNA for the CDR3: TGTGCCACGCGGCGCAGGGGGCGATCGGATTACGGGCTCACCGGGGAGCTGTTTTTT. It codes for CATRRRGRSDYGLTGELFF.

The V call is TRBV6-5, the J call TRBJ2-7; 7 bases map to TRBD1. Trimming took 2 bases from V and 4 from J; bases not matched to a gene: 8. This CDR3 spans 15 amino acids. CDR1 is MNHEY, CDR2 SVGAGI, per germline. DNA of the CDR3: TGTGCCAGCAGTTACGAACCGGGACAGAGGTACGAGCAGTACTTC. Protein sequence: CASSYEPGQRYEQYF.

This chain connects TRBV4-1 to TRBJ2-3; unclear D gene. The CDR3 runs 14 residues. Germline V gene data show CDR1 as MGHRA and CDR2 as YSYEKL. Trimming removed 0 bases at V and 1 base at J, with 5 bases between. The chain's CDR3 is CASSQEPGTDTQYF. The DNA of the CDR3 is TGCGCCAGCAGCCAAGAGCCAGGCACAGATACGCAGTATTTT.